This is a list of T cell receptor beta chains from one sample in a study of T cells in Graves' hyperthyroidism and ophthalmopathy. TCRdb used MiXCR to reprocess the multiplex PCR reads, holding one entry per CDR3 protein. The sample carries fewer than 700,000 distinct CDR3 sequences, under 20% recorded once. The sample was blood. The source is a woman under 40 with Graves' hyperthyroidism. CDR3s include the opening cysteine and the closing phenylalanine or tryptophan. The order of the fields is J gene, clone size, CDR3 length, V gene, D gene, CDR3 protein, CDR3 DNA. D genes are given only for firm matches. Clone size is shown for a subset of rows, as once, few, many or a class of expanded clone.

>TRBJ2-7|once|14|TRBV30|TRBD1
CAWSADRGYREQYF
TGTGCCTGGAGCGCCGACAGGGGTTATCGCGAGCAGTACTTC
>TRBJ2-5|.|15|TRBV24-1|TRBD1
CATNLRTGIEETQYF
TGTGCCACCAACCTCCGGACAGGGATTGAAGAGACCCAGTACTTC
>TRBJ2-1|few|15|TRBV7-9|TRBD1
CASSLGRGRMDEQFF
TGTGCCAGCAGCTTGGGCAGGGGGCGCATGGATGAGCAGTTCTTC
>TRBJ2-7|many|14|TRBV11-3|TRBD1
CASSWGQGDYEQYF
TGTGCCAGCAGCTGGGGACAGGGAGACTACGAGCAGTACTTC
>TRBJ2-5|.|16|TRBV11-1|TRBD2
CASSLLAGAGQETQYF
TGTGCCAGCAGCTTATTGGCGGGAGCGGGGCAAGAGACCCAGTACTTC
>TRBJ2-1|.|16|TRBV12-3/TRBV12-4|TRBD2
CASTSLRGSSYNEQFF
TGTGCCAGCACCTCCCTGCGGGGGAGCTCCTACAATGAGCAGTTCTTC
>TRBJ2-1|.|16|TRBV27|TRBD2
CASSLLAGASYDEQFF
TGTGCCAGCAGTTTACTAGCGGGAGCCTCTTACGATGAGCAGTTCTTC
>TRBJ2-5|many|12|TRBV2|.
CASNQGEETQYF
TGTGCCAGCAACCAGGGCGAAGAGACCCAGTACTTC
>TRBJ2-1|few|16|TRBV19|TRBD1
CASRTSGTGAGNEQFF
TGTGCCAGTAGGACCTCCGGGACAGGGGCGGGGAATGAGCAGTTCTTC
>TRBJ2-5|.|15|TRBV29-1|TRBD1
CSVAGTGEYSETQYF
TGCAGCGTCGCCGGGACAGGGGAGTACTCAGAGACCCAGTACTTC
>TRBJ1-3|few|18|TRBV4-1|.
CASSPYSLQVLSGNTIYF
TGCGCCAGCAGCCCGTACAGCCTACAGGTTCTCTCTGGAAACACCATATATTTT
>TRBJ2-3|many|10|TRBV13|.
CASSWGEQYF
TGTGCCAGCAGCTGGGGGGAACAGTATTTT
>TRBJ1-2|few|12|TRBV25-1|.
CASSDPVVGYTF
TGTGCCAGCAGTGACCCCGTCGTGGGCTACACCTTC
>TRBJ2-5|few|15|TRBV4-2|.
CASSQGETLQETQYF
TGTGCCAGCAGCCAAGGGGAGACCCTTCAAGAGACCCAGTACTTC
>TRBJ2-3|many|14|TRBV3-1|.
CASSQDWATDTQYF
TGTGCCAGCAGCCAAGATTGGGCTACAGATACGCAGTATTTT
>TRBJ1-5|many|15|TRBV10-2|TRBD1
CASSDLGQGVQPQHF
TGCGCCAGCAGTGACCTTGGACAGGGAGTTCAGCCCCAGCATTTT
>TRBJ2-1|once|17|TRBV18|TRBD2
CASSPGGRAQRYNEQFF
TGTGCCAGCTCACCCGGCGGGAGGGCCCAACGATACAATGAGCAGTTCTTC
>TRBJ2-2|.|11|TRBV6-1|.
CASSPGTELFF
TGTGCCAGCAGTCCCGGGACAGAGCTGTTTTTT
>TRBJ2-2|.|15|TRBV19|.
CASSPGATNTGELFF
TGTGCCAGTAGCCCCGGGGCGACGAACACCGGGGAGCTGTTTTTT
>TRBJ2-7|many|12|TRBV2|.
CASMLGGYEQYF
TGTGCCAGCATGCTGGGGGGCTACGAGCAGTACTTC
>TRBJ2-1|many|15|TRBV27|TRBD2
CASSFGTRNYNEQFF
TGTGCCAGCAGTTTCGGGACTAGGAACTACAATGAGCAGTTCTTC
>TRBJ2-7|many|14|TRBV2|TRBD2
CASTEGREWYEQYF
TGTGCCAGCACCGAAGGGCGGGAGTGGTACGAGCAGTACTTC
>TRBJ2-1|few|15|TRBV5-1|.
CASSLDGTTYNEQFF
TGCGCCAGCAGCTTGGACGGTACTACTTACAATGAGCAGTTCTTC
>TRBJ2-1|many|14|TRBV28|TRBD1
CASSLWDRGNEPIF
TGTGCCAGCAGTTTATGGGACAGGGGCAATGAGCCGATCTTC
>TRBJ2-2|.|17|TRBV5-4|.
CASSGGASSADTGELFF
TGTGCCAGCAGCGGCGGGGCCTCCTCGGCGGACACCGGGGAGCTGTTTTTT
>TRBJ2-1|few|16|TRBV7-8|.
CASSSRGRGLGNEQFF
TGTGCCAGCAGCTCGAGGGGGCGGGGCCTCGGGAATGAGCAGTTCTTC
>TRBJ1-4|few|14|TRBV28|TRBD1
CASSKTGWGEKLFF
TGTGCCAGCAGTAAGACAGGGTGGGGGGAAAAACTGTTTTTT
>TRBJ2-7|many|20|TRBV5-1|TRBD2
CASSPNRGTSGRAYIYEQYF
TGCGCCAGCAGCCCTAACCGGGGGACTAGCGGGAGGGCCTATATCTACGAGCAGTACTTC
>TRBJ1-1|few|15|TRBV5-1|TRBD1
CASSFTGDQNTEAFF
TGCGCCAGCAGCTTTACAGGGGATCAGAACACTGAAGCTTTCTTT
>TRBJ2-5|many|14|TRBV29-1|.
CSVEDLLGAETQYF
TGCAGCGTTGAAGATCTACTTGGCGCCGAGACCCAGTACTTC
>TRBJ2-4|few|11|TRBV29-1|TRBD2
CGVAGTSIQYF
TGCGGCGTTGCAGGGACTAGTATTCAGTACTTC
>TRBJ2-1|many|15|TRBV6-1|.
CASSALAGRGNEQFF
TGTGCCAGCAGCGCGCTTGCGGGGAGGGGGAATGAGCAGTTCTTC
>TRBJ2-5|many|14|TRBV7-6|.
CASSLESGDETQYF
TGTGCCAGCAGCTTAGAGTCAGGGGATGAGACCCAGTACTTC
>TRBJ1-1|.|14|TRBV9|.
CASSSPEGGTEAFF
TGTGCCAGCAGCTCACCCGAAGGTGGCACTGAAGCTTTCTTT
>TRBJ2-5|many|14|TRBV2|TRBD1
CASRGQGGRETQYF
TGTGCCAGCAGGGGACAGGGGGGTAGGGAGACCCAGTACTTC
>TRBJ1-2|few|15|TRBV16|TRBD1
CASSPVGTANYGYTF
TGTGCCAGCAGCCCCGTGGGGACAGCTAACTATGGCTACACCTTC
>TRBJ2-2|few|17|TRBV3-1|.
CASSRYGTLANTGELFF
TGTGCCAGCAGCCGGTACGGGACCTTAGCTAACACCGGGGAGCTGTTTTTT
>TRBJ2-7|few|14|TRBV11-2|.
CASRRDSPSYEQYF
TGTGCCAGCAGGCGGGACAGTCCCTCCTACGAGCAGTACTTC
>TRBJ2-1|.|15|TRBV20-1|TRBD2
CSARMGGSSYNEQFF
TGCAGTGCTAGAATGGGCGGGAGCTCCTACAATGAGCAGTTCTTC
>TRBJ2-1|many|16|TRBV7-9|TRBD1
CASSLGGTGWNNEQFF
TGTGCCAGCAGCTTAGGCGGGACAGGGTGGAACAATGAGCAGTTCTTC
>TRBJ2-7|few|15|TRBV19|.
CASSRGQHPTYEQYF
TGTGCCAGTAGTCGAGGACAGCATCCTACCTACGAGCAGTACTTC